Shown below are 14 T cell receptor beta chains from a single sample sequenced in a study of cytomegalovirus exposure and HLA in healthy donors. TCRdb's table, derived via immunoSEQ multiplex PCR, lists solely in-frame clones and lacks some. Among more than 300,000 clones listed, roughly 85% were seen once. What was sequenced was PBMCs. These receptors were collected from a young woman in good health and CMV-seronegative.

The chain has TRBV19 and TRBJ2-5, with 15 bases matching TRBD2. Trimming took 5 bases from V and 0 from J; bases not matched to a gene: 7. The V gene's germline CDR1 is LNHDA and CDR2 SQIVND (reference sequence). This CDR3 comprises 18 residues. The CDR3 is CASSPGTSGGTNQETQYF. CDR3 DNA: TGTGCCAGTAGTCCTGGGACTAGCGGGGGGACTAACCAAGAGACCCAGTACTTC.

This rearrangement joins TRBV18 to TRBJ2-5; 8 bases agree with TRBD2. Germline V CDR1 and CDR2: KGHSH, LQKENI. This CDR3 is 13 amino acids long. J gave up 2 bases and V 8 bases, and 4 bases lay outside the gene matches. The CDR3 loop reads CASDTSGQETQYF. The CDR3 DNA reads as TGTGCCAGCGACACTAGCGGACAAGAGACCCAGTACTTC.

V gene TRBV27 combines with J gene TRBJ1-5, with D perhaps matching TRBD1 (5 bases). From germline, CDR1 is MNHEY and CDR2 SMNVEV (reference sequence). CDR3 length: 13 residues. V shed 5 bases and J shed 5 bases, with 10 bases lying between them. The CDR3 DNA sequence: TGTGCCAGCAGTCCTCAGGGCGATCAGCCCCAGCATTTT. Its protein is CASSPQGDQPQHF.

The CDR3 reads CAWSLPLRDSFSYEQYF. The CDR3 DNA reads TGTGCCTGGAGTCTCCCCCTCCGGGACAGTTTCTCCTACGAGCAGTACTTC. This sequence joins TRBV30 and TRBJ2-7; the match to TRBD1 covers 7 bases. CDR3 length: 17 amino acids. Germline values: CDR1 GTSNPN, CDR2 SVGIG (reference sequence). Trimming at V came to 2 bases and at J to 0 bases, leaving 13 bases not matched to a gene.

The chain couples TRBV11-2 to TRBJ2-5, with D perhaps TRBD2 (5 bases). The CDR3 covers 15 residues. V gave up 0 bases and J gave up 7 bases, with 15 bases separating them. The V gene's germline CDR1 is SGHAT and CDR2 FQNNGV. CDR3 nucleotide sequence: TGTGCCAGCAGCTTAGATGCGTTGGACTCGGGGACCCAGTACTTC. Residues: CASSLDALDSGTQYF.

The CDR3: CASSPGLALNNEQFF. In DNA, the CDR3 is TGCGCCAGCAGCCCGGGACTAGCGCTTAACAATGAGCAGTTCTTC. V gene TRBV4-1 combines with J gene TRBJ2-1; 10 nucleotides align to TRBD2. The CDR3 is 15 amino acids. The V and J ends lost 4 bases and 5 bases, in that order; junction bases with no gene match: 5. Germline loops: CDR1 MGHRA, CDR2 YSYEKL.

This clone was counted once. V usage is TRBV10-1 and J usage is TRBJ2-2, with 10 nucleotides matching TRBD2. The CDR3 runs to 15 residues. In germline, CDR1 is WNHNN, CDR2 SYGVQD (reference sequence). V dropped 4 bases and J dropped 4; count of bases not matched to a gene: 3. The DNA of the CDR3 is TGCGCCAGCAGTGGACTAGCGGGCGGCACCGGGGAGCTGTTTTTT. This gives the protein CASSGLAGGTGELFF.

This clone was counted a single time. The V gene is TRBV25-1, the J gene TRBJ2-5, with 8 nucleotides matching TRBD2. This CDR3 is built from 17 residues. Germline CDR1 reads MGHDK; CDR2 reads SYGVNS. Unmatched junction bases numbered 12, after V lost 4 bases and J lost 2 bases. CDR3 amino acids: CASSGPPRAGGQETQYF. CDR3 in DNA: TGTGCCAGCAGTGGACCCCCAAGGGCGGGGGGACAAGAGACCCAGTACTTC.

This clone was detected once. V is TRBV9 and J is TRBJ2-3, with D uncertain. The V end was cut by 4 bases, the J end by 0 bases, with 12 bases between. Per the germline V gene, CDR1 is SGDLS and CDR2 is YYNGEE. CDR3 size: 15 residues. In nucleotides, the CDR3 is TGTGCCAGCAGCATGTCGACAACTAGCACAGATACGCAGTATTTT. Translating gives CASSMSTTSTDTQYF. Complete variable domain (other parts from reference TRBV9 and TRBJ2-3): DSGVTQTPKHLITATGQRVTLRCSPRSGDLSVYWYQQSLDQGLQFLIQYYNGEERAKGNILERFSAQQFPDLHSELNLSSLELGDSALYFCASSMSTTSTDTQYFGPGTRLTVL.

The chain has TRBV28 and TRBJ2-7; 7 nucleotides line up with TRBD2. Trimming cost V 6 bases and J 2 bases; bases outside gene matches: 4. Germline CDR1 and CDR2: MDHEN and SYDVKM. The CDR3 totals 13 residues. The CDR3 region has the DNA TGTGCCAGCAGGGGAGCGGGACCCTACGAGCAGTACTTC. As protein: CASRGAGPYEQYF.

This chain joins TRBV6-5 and TRBJ1-1; a possible D gene is TRBD1 (5 bases). Germline loops: CDR1 MNHEY, CDR2 SVGAGI. Trimming removed 4 bases from V and 1 base from J, with 10 bases in between. CDR3 length: 14 amino acids. CDR3 coding DNA: TGTGCCAGCAGTTCCAGGGTGTCGAACACTGAAGCTTTCTTT. Translated, it gives CASSSRVSNTEAFF.

The chain recombines TRBV9 with TRBJ2-3, with D tentatively TRBD2 (7 bases). CDR1 is SGDLS, CDR2 YYNGEE, per germline. The CDR3 runs to 18 residues. The V gene lost 4 bases and the J gene lost 1 base, with 22 bases spanning the gap. The CDR3 DNA is TGTGCCAGCAGCCCACCCCTAGGAGGGGGGGGACGCACAGATACGCAGTATTTT. Its protein product is CASSPPLGGGGRTDTQYF. Supplemented by reference TRBV9 and TRBJ2-3, the full variable domain reads DSGVTQTPKHLITATGQRVTLRCSPRSGDLSVYWYQQSLDQGLQFLIQYYNGEERAKGNILERFSAQQFPDLHSELNLSSLELGDSALYFCASSPPLGGGGRTDTQYFGPGTRLTVL.

The rearrangement uses TRBV2 and TRBJ2-2; D is ambiguous. Trimming stripped 2 bases from V and 0 bases from J, with 10 bases between. Looked up from germline, CDR1 is SNHLY and CDR2 is FYNNEI. CDR3 length: 16 residues. Here the CDR3 reads CASSEKAVANTGELFF. In DNA, the CDR3 is TGTGCCAGCAGTGAAAAGGCGGTCGCGAACACCGGGGAGCTGTTTTTT.

The chain joins TRBV19 to TRBJ2-7, with 8 bases identical to TRBD1. The germline V gene encodes CDR1 LNHDA and CDR2 SQIVND (reference sequence). The CDR3 loop spans 13 amino acids. V lost 5 bases to trimming and J lost 6 bases; unmatched junction nucleotides: 6. This chain's CDR3 is CASSLGQGSEQYF. CDR3 coding DNA: TGTGCCAGTAGTCTTGGACAGGGAAGCGAGCAGTACTTC.